These T cell receptor beta chains were read from a single sample in a study of blood T cell repertoires in COVID-19. TCRdb keeps only in-frame clones here, not all; method: immunoSEQ multiplex PCR. The data contain fewer than 80,000 clones, more than 80% of them seen just once; the ten biggest clones take up about 14%. Sequencing input: peripheral blood. Every receptor here comes from a man over 45 with COVID-19, enrolled during active disease. Both conserved end residues are part of each CDR3. The D gene is left open where the match is weak. Clone size is not always given. Where it is, it says once, few, many or a class for expanded clones.

D gene	V gene	clone size	J gene	CDR3 protein	CDR3 DNA
-	TRBV5-1	-	TRBJ2-2	CASSLSPTEGTGELFF	TGCGCCAGCAGCTTGTCTCCCACCGAGGGCACCGGGGAGCTGTTTTTT
-	TRBV4-1	few	TRBJ1-1	CASSPKQGLGTEAFF	TGCGCCAGCAGCCCAAAACAGGGTTTAGGCACTGAAGCTTTCTTT
-	TRBV29-1	-	TRBJ1-1	CSVQPGDTEAFF	TGCAGCGTCCAACCGGGGGACACTGAAGCTTTCTTT
-	TRBV7-9	once	TRBJ2-3	CASSLAVIAVYTDTQYF	TGTGCCAGCAGCTTAGCGGTAATAGCGGTGTACACAGATACGCAGTATTTT
-	TRBV27	few	TRBJ1-2	CASSFTVNYGYTF	TGTGCCAGCAGTTTCACTGTTAACTATGGCTACACCTTC
TRBD1	TRBV27	-	TRBJ2-1	CASSAGQGIMNEQFF	TGTGCCAGCAGTGCAGGACAGGGGATAATGAATGAGCAGTTCTTC
-	TRBV30	-	TRBJ2-2	CAFRLRGTGELFF	TGTGCTTTCCGTCTACGGGGCACCGGGGAGCTGTTTTTT
-	TRBV7-2	-	TRBJ1-5	CASSSQGSNQPQHF	TGTGCCAGCAGCTCACAGGGATCGAATCAGCCCCAGCATTTT
TRBD1	TRBV6-5	-	TRBJ1-5	CASRTGQGRNQPQHF	TGTGCCAGCAGGACGGGACAGGGTAGAAATCAGCCCCAGCATTTT
TRBD1	TRBV5-6	once	TRBJ2-3	CASSLAGGVTDTQYF	TGTGCCAGCAGCTTGGCAGGGGGCGTGACAGATACGCAGTATTTT
TRBD1	TRBV12-5	-	TRBJ1-2	CASGLVRQGGGYTF	TGTGCTAGTGGTTTGGTAAGACAGGGCGGCGGCTACACCTTC
-	TRBV19	-	TRBJ1-6	CASSMGGGNSPLHF	TGTGCCAGTAGTATGGGGGGGGGTAATTCACCCCTCCACTTT
TRBD1	TRBV6-1	few	TRBJ2-2	CASSVHSGTGEGGGELFF	TGTGCCAGCAGTGTGCACTCCGGGACAGGGGAAGGTGGCGGGGAGCTGTTTTTT
TRBD2	TRBV30	-	TRBJ2-4	CAWSVRSGANQYF	TGTGCCTGGAGTGTACGTAGCGGGGCGAATCAGTACTTC
TRBD1	TRBV6-1	-	TRBJ2-5	CASSDRSSIGGPPYQETQYF	TGTGCCAGCAGTGATCGATCATCAATAGGGGGCCCGCCGTACCAAGAGACCCAGTACTTC
-	TRBV12-3/TRBV12-4	-	TRBJ1-1	CASSVSGTEAFF	TGTGCCAGCAGTGTCTCGGGGACTGAAGCTTTCTTT
-	TRBV24-1	-	TRBJ2-3	CATKGVGADTQYF	TGTGCCACAAAGGGGGTAGGCGCAGATACGCAGTATTTT
-	TRBV7-3	-	TRBJ2-1	CASSQTRDKYNEQFF	TGTGCCAGCAGCCAGACACGGGACAAATACAATGAGCAGTTCTTC
-	TRBV4-1	once	TRBJ2-7	CASSQEIGAYEQYF	TGCGCCAGCAGCCAAGAGATTGGAGCCTACGAGCAGTACTTC
TRBD2	TRBV5-1	-	TRBJ2-5	CASTTSHGGAGETQYF	TGCGCCAGCACGACTAGTCACGGGGGGGCCGGAGAGACCCAGTACTTC
TRBD1	TRBV9	-	TRBJ1-6	CASSVPPGTGQSPLHF	TGTGCCAGCAGCGTACCCCCAGGGACAGGTCAGTCACCCCTCCACTTT
TRBD1	TRBV5-1	-	TRBJ1-6	CASSRVTGYDSPLHF	TGCGCCAGCAGCAGGGTGACAGGGTATGATTCACCCCTCCACTTT
-	TRBV4-1	-	TRBJ1-3	CASSPLADSGNTIYF	TGCGCCAGCAGCCCCTTGGCCGACTCTGGAAACACCATATATTTT
TRBD1	TRBV24-1	-	TRBJ2-1	CATSDSGTGINNEQFF	TGTGCCACCAGTGATTCTGGGACAGGGATTAACAATGAGCAGTTCTTC
TRBD2	TRBV5-1	-	TRBJ2-1	CASRLAGGRNEQFF	TGCGCCAGCAGGCTAGCGGGGGGGCGTAATGAGCAGTTCTTC
-	TRBV6-4	-	TRBJ2-3	CASSVEVGGTDTQYF	TGTGCCAGCAGTGTCGAGGTCGGGGGTACAGATACGCAGTATTTT
TRBD1	TRBV7-9	-	TRBJ1-4	CASRRTGDDGKLFF	TGTGCCAGCAGGCGGACAGGGGATGATGGAAAACTGTTTTTT
TRBD1	TRBV10-3	-	TRBJ2-5	CATAGTGVMGETQYF	TGTGCCACCGCTGGGACAGGGGTCATGGGGGAGACCCAGTACTTC
-	TRBV12-3/TRBV12-4	-	TRBJ1-2	CASSPTEGNGYTF	TGTGCCAGCAGTCCGACGGAGGGGAATGGCTACACCTTC
-	TRBV7-3	-	TRBJ2-1	CASSLQGTGEQFF	TGTGCCAGCAGCTTACAGGGGACGGGGGAGCAGTTCTTC
TRBD2	TRBV11-3	-	TRBJ2-1	CASSLSGGDYNEQFF	TGTGCCAGCAGCTTAAGCGGGGGGGACTACAATGAGCAGTTCTTC
-	TRBV5-1	few	TRBJ2-1	CASSLGPEGAAPYEQFF	TGCGCCAGCAGCTTGGGTCCGGAAGGGGCCGCTCCGTATGAGCAGTTCTTC
TRBD1	TRBV27	-	TRBJ1-1	CASSLYGTGDLGTEAFF	TGTGCCAGCAGTTTATACGGGACAGGGGACCTCGGGACTGAAGCTTTCTTT
TRBD1	TRBV12-3/TRBV12-4	-	TRBJ1-2	CASSQTGEYGYTF	TGTGCCAGCAGTCAGACAGGGGAGTACGGCTACACCTTC
-	TRBV12-3/TRBV12-4	-	TRBJ1-1	CASSLVRGSEAFF	TGTGCCAGCAGTTTGGTCAGGGGCTCTGAAGCTTTCTTT
-	TRBV10-3	-	TRBJ1-1	CAISEPNGEEEAFF	TGTGCCATCAGTGAGCCGAACGGGGAGGAAGAAGCTTTCTTT
TRBD1	TRBV9	-	TRBJ1-2	CASSYGTGDYGYTF	TGTGCCAGCAGCTATGGGACAGGGGACTATGGCTACACCTTC
TRBD1	TRBV9	-	TRBJ2-5	CASSGQGGTQYF	TGTGCCAGCAGCGGACAGGGTGGGACCCAGTACTTC
-	TRBV7-2	once	TRBJ2-3	CASSSAAGDTQYF	TGTGCCAGCAGCTCTGCAGCAGGCGATACGCAGTATTTT
-	TRBV10-2	few	TRBJ1-1	CASSSHAGTEAFF	TGCGCCAGCAGTTCCCACGCGGGGACTGAAGCTTTCTTT
-	TRBV19	few	TRBJ2-3	CASGELQGADTQYF	TGTGCCAGTGGGGAACTTCAGGGCGCAGATACGCAGTATTTT
TRBD1	TRBV9	-	TRBJ1-1	CASSVIGETGIPEAFF	TGTGCCAGCAGCGTTATTGGGGAGACAGGGATCCCTGAAGCTTTCTTT
-	TRBV7-9	-	TRBJ2-5	CASSFKETQYF	TGTGCCAGCAGTTTTAAAGAGACCCAGTACTTC
-	TRBV7-2	-	TRBJ1-3	CASSPAGRAGNTIYF	TGTGCCAGCAGCCCCGCGGGCCGTGCAGGAAACACCATATATTTT
-	TRBV20-1	-	TRBJ2-3	CSASSVGGDTQYF	TGCAGTGCTAGTTCAGTAGGAGGAGATACGCAGTATTTT
-	TRBV5-1	-	TRBJ1-1	CASSLGDAKSEGAFF	TGCGCCAGCAGCTTGGGCGACGCAAAGAGTGAGGGAGCTTTCTTT
TRBD1	TRBV18	few	TRBJ1-2	CASSPRDRSLNYGYTF	TGTGCCAGCTCACCGCGGGACAGGAGCCTAAACTATGGCTACACCTTC
TRBD2	TRBV4-2	-	TRBJ2-5	CASSPRGGGQETQYF	TGTGCCAGCAGCCCGCGGGGCGGGGGCCAAGAGACCCAGTACTTC
-	TRBV5-1	-	TRBJ1-3	CASSQGISGNTIYF	TGCGCCAGCAGTCAGGGGATCAGTGGAAACACCATATATTTT
TRBD2	TRBV3-1/TRBV3-2	once	TRBJ2-5	CASSQRLAGQETQYF	TGTGCCAGCAGCCAACGACTAGCAGGTCAGGAGACCCAGTACTTC